The entry below describes one TCR beta chain. Its matching antigen is unknown. These data come from a study of shared clonotypes between healthy human individuals. Study information: Researchers assigned three CD4 naive, three CD4 memory, two CD8 naive and one CD8 memory plate to each donor. Study findings and constraints: The generation probabilities recorded for non-shared clonotypes fell below those of clonotypes shared by all four donors.

Only CD45RO-negative cells positively selected for CCR7 counted as naive CD8 cells, so terminally differentiated effector memory CD45RA+ cells were excluded. The germline gives CDR1 MNHNY, CDR2 SVGAGI (reference sequence). This CDR3 contains 15 residues. V lost 2 bases, J lost 1 base, and 12 bases lay in between. Researchers ran the assay at a deep level. Template for every sorted-subset replicate PCR totaled 150 to 250 ng DNA, some 30,000 T cell genomes. Profiled with immunoSEQ multiplex PCR; TCRdb holds only in-frame clones, not every one. The sample consists of approximately 840,000 clones, 90% to 97% of them appearing once.

The receptor comes from a man aged 25-40 years in good health. Specimen: naive CD8+ T cells sorted from blood. The chain uses TRBV6-6 and TRBJ2-7; D not resolved. CDR3 in amino acids: CASSYVMGRSYEQYF. The CDR3 DNA follows: TGTGCCAGCAGTTACGTTATGGGCAGATCCTACGAGCAGTACTTC.